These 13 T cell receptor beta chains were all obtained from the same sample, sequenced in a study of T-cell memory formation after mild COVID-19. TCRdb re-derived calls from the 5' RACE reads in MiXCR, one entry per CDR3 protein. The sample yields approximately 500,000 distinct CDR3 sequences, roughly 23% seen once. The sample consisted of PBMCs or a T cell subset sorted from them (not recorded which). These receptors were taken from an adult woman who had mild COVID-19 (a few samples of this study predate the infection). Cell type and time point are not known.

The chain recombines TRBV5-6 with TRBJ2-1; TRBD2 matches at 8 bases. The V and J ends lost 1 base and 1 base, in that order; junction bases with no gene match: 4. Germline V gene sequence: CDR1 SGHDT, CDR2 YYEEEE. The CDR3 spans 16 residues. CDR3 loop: CASSLTSGVSYNEQFF. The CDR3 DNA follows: TGTGCCAGCAGCTTGACTAGCGGAGTTTCCTACAATGAGCAGTTCTTC.

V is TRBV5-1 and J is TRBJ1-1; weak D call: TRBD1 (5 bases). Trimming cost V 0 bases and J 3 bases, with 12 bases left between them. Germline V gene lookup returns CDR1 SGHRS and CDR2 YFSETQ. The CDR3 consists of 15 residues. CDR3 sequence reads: CASSLGGDSHTEAFF. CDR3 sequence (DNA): TGCGCCAGCAGCTTGGGGGGTGACAGTCACACTGAAGCTTTCTTT.

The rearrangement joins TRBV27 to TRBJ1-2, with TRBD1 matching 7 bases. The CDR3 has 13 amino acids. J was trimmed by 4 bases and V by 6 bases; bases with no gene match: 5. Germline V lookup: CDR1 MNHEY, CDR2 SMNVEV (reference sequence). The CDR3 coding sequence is TGTGCCAGCAGAAGGACAGGACGCTATGGCTACACCTTC. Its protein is CASRRTGRYGYTF.

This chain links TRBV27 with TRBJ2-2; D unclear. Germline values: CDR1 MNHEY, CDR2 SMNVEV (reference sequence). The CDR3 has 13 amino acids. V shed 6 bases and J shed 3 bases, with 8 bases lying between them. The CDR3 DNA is TGTGCCAGCAGGAAAATGGACACCGGGGAGCTGTTTTTT. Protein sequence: CASRKMDTGELFF.

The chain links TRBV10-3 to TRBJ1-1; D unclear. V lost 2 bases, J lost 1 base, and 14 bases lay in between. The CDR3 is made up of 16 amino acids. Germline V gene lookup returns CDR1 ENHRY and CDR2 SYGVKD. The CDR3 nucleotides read TGTGCCATCAGTGAGCCGTCTTTGGCTGCGAACACTGAAGCTTTCTTT. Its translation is CAISEPSLAANTEAFF.

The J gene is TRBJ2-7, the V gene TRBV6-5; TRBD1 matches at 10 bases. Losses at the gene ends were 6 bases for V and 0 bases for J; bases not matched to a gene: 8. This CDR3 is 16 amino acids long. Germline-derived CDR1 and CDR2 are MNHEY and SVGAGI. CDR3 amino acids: CASSFLGQGHSYEQYF. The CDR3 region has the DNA TGTGCCAGCAGCTTCCTGGGACAGGGGCACTCCTACGAGCAGTACTTC.

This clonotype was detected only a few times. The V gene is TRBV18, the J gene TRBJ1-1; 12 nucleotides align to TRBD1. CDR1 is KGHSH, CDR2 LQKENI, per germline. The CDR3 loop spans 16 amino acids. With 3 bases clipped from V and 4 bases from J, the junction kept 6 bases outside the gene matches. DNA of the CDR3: TGTGCCAGCTCACCCGCGGGACAGGGGGCCCGCACTGAAGCTTTCTTT. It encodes CASSPAGQGARTEAFF.

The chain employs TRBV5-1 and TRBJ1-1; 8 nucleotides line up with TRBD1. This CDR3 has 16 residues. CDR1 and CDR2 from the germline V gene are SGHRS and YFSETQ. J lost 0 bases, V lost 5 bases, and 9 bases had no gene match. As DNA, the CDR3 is TGCGCCAGCAGGGACAGGGTGGGCTTCATGAACACTGAAGCTTTCTTT. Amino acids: CASRDRVGFMNTEAFF.

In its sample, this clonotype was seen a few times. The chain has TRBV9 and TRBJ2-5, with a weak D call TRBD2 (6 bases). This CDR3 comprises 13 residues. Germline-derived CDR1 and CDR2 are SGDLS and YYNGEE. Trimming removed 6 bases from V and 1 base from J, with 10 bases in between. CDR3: CASTSGLQETQYF. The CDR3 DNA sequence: TGTGCCAGCACCTCGGGACTCCAAGAGACCCAGTACTTC.

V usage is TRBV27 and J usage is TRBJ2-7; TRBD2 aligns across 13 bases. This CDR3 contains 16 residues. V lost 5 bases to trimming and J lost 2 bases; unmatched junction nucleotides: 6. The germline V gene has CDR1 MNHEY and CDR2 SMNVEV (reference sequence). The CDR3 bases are TGTGCCAGCAGTGGCAGGACTAGCGGGGGACCCTACGAGCAGTACTTC. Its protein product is CASSGRTSGGPYEQYF.

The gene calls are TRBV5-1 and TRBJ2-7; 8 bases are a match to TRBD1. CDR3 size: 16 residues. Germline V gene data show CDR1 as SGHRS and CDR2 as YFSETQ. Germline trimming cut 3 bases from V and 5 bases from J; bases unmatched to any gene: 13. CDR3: CASSWWLTGDRNEQYF. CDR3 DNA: TGCGCCAGCAGCTGGTGGTTGACAGGGGATAGGAACGAGCAGTACTTC.

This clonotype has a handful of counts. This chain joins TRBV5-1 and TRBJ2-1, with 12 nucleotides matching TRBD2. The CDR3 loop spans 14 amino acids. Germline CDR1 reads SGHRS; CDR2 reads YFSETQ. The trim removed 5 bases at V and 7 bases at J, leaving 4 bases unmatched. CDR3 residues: CASRRLAGVNEQFF. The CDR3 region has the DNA TGCGCCAGCAGGAGACTAGCGGGAGTGAATGAGCAGTTCTTC.

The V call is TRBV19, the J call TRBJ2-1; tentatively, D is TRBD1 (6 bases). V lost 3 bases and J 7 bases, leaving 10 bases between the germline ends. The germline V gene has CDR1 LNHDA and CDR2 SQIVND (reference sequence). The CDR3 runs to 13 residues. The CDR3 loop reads CASSILGGNEQFF. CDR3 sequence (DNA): TGTGCCAGTAGTATCCTAGGGGGTAATGAGCAGTTCTTC. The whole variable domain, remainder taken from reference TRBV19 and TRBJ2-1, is DGGITQSPKYLFRKEGQNVTLSCEQNLNHDAMYWYRQDPGQGLRLIYYSQIVNDFQKGDIAEGYSVSREKKESFPLTVTSAQKNPTAFYLCASSILGGNEQFFGPGTRLTVL.